These 10 T cell receptor beta chains share one sample of origin, sequenced in a study of T cells after yellow fever vaccination. TCRdb reanalysed the 5' RACE reads using MiXCR and keeps one entry per CDR3 protein. The sample has 200,000 or so distinct CDR3 sequences; approximately 6.7% are singletons. Sequenced here: CD4+ T cells sorted from PBMCs, sampled on the day of the yellow fever booster vaccination. The source of these receptors is a man aged 25-45 years who received the YFV17D yellow fever vaccine.

This clonotype was observed a few times. This rearrangement joins TRBV6-2 or TRBV6-3 to TRBJ2-7; 7 nucleotides line up with TRBD1. This CDR3 comprises 12 residues. Trimming took 10 bases from V and 3 from J; bases not matched to a gene: 6. Looked up from germline, CDR1 is MNHEY and CDR2 is SVGEGT. CDR3 region: CATSDRLYEQYF. CDR3 sequence (DNA): TGTGCCACCTCGGACAGGCTCTACGAGCAGTACTTC.

In this sample, this clonotype turned up a few times. One end of the junction does not line up with germline, which may come from a read error. The rearrangement uses TRBV20-1 and TRBJ2-1, with 7 positions matching TRBD2. The V gene's germline CDR1 is DFQATT and CDR2 SNEGSKA (reference sequence). The CDR3 consists of 15 residues. The CDR3 coding sequence is TGCTGTGCTAGACCCACGGCGGGAGCTTACAATGAGCAGTTCTTC. Translated: CCARPTAGAYNEQFF.

In its sample, this clonotype was seen many times. This rearrangement joins TRBV27 to TRBJ2-2, with a tentative D call TRBD1 (7 bases). V lost 1 base and J lost 7, with 19 bases in between. The CDR3 has 17 amino acids. The V gene's germline CDR1 is MNHEY and CDR2 SMNVEV (reference sequence). The CDR3 spells CASSLLARGDSGGELFF. CDR3 nucleotides: TGTGCCAGCAGTTTATTAGCCAGGGGGGACTCCGGCGGGGAGCTGTTTTTT.

V usage is TRBV6-2 or TRBV6-3 and J usage is TRBJ2-1, with D tentatively TRBD2 (6 bases). V lost 4 bases and J lost 3, with 13 bases in between. Germline CDR1 MNHEY, CDR2 SVGEGT. This CDR3 has 15 residues. The CDR3 DNA reads as TGTGCCAGCAGTTTTAGCGGAGAACGCTACAATGAGCAGTTCTTC. Its translation is CASSFSGERYNEQFF.

This chain connects TRBV4-3 to TRBJ2-3, with unresolved D. This CDR3 comprises 16 residues. Germline assignment: CDR1 LGHNA and CDR2 YSLEER. With 3 bases removed from V and 3 bases from J, the gap between germline ends came to 16 bases. DNA for the CDR3: TGCGCCAGCAGCCAGTCCGCGCAGTATCAGACAGATACGCAGTATTTT. This sequence encodes CASSQSAQYQTDTQYF.

CDR3 DNA sequence: TGTGCCAGCAGGGGGGGACGAATCGGGGAGCTGTTTTTT. It specifies CASRGGRIGELFF. The chain uses TRBV28 and TRBJ2-2; maybe TRBD2 (6 bases). The CDR3 totals 13 residues. The germline V gene encodes CDR1 MDHEN and CDR2 SYDVKM. V gave up 6 bases and J gave up 7 bases, with 12 bases separating them. Full variable domain (outside the CDR3, taken from reference TRBV28 and TRBJ2-2): DVKVTQSSRYLVKRTGEKVFLECVQDMDHENMFWYRQDPGLGLRLIYFSYDVKMKEKGDIPEGYSVSREKKERFSLILESASTNQTSMYLCASRGGRIGELFFGEGSRLTVL.

This clonotype was detected only a few times. The rearrangement joins TRBV7-2 to TRBJ2-3; the D gene could be TRBD1 or TRBD2 (5 bases each). The CDR3 is made up of 14 amino acids. V lost 4 bases and J lost 4, with 12 bases in between. Germline CDR1 and CDR2: SGHTA and FQGNSA. The CDR3 spells CASSSEGPADTQYF. The CDR3 bases are TGTGCCAGCAGCTCAGAGGGGCCTGCAGATACGCAGTATTTT. Full variable domain (outside the CDR3, taken from reference TRBV7-2 and TRBJ2-3): GAGVSQSPSNKVTEKGKDVELRCDPISGHTALYWYRQSLGQGLEFLIYFQGNSAPDKSGLPSDRFSAERTGGSVSTLTIQRTQQEDSAVYLCASSSEGPADTQYFGPGTRLTVL.

This clonotype has a handful of counts. This chain connects TRBV7-2 to TRBJ1-1; D remains ambiguous. The length of the CDR3 is 11 residues. Germline V lookup: CDR1 SGHTA, CDR2 FQGNSA. Trimming removed 3 bases at V and 7 bases at J, with 6 bases between. CDR3 DNA sequence: TGTGCCAGCAGCTTCGTTGGTGAAGCTTTCTTT. This gives the protein CASSFVGEAFF.

This clonotype was observed many times. The chain couples TRBV5-1 to TRBJ1-4; no firm D call. Germline CDR1 SGHRS, CDR2 YFSETQ. CDR3 size: 15 residues. The V end lost 4 bases, the J end lost 0 bases, and 10 bases lay between the germline ends. In DNA form, the CDR3 reads TGCGCCAGCAGCCCTAACTCTGCAACTAATGAAAAACTGTTTTTT. Its translation: CASSPNSATNEKLFF.

Regarding this clonotype: A much larger clone is a single base away; this may be a read error. The chain recombines TRBV20-1 with TRBJ2-7; TRBD2 agrees at 9 bases. Per the germline V gene, CDR1 is DFQATT and CDR2 is SNEGSKA (reference sequence). CDR3 length equals 16 residues. CDR3 residues: CSARGVAGEMAYDQYF. The CDR3 DNA is TGCAGTGCCCGCGGTGTAGCGGGAGAGATGGCCTACGACCAGTACTTC.